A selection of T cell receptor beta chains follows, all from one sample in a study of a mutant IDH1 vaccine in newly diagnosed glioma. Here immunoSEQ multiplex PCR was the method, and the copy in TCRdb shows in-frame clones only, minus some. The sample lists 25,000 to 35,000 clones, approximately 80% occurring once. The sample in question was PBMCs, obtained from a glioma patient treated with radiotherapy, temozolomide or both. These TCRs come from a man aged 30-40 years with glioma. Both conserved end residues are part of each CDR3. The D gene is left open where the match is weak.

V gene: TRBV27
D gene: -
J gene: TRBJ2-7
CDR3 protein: CASSLGLPETYEQYF

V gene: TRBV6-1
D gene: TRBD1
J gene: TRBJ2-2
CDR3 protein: CASRMGQYTGELFF

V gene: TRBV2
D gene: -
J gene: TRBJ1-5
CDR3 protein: CASSDGYSNQPQHF

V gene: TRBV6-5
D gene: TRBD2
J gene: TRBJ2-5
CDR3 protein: CASMRRLAGGSQYF

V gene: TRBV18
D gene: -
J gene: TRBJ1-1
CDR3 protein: CASSPSTEAFF

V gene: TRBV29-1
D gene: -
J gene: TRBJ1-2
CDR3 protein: CSVEEGGGYTF

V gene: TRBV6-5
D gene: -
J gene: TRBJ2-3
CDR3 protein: CASKAPSDTQYF

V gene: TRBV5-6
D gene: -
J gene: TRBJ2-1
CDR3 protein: CASSLVQGQDEQFF

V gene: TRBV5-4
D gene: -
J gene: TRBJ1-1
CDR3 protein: CASSPRSGANTEAFF

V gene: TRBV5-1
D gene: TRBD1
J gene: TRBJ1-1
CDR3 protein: CASSLSRQGSTEAFF

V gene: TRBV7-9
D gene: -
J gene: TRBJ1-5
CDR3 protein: CASSLGQHQPQHF

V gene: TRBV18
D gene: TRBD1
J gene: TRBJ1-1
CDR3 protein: CASSPQDRGNGNTEAFF

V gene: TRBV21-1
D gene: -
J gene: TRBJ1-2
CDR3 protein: CASSKGGYGYTF

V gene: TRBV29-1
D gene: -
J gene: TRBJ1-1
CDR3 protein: CSVGNGQISTEAFF

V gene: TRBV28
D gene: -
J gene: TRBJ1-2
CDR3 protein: CATGAGGYTF

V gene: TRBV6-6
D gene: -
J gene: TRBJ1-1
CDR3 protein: CATTGNTEAFF

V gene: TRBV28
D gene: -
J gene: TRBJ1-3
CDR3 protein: CASRPDRSRNTIYF

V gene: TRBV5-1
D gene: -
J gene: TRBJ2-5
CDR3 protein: CASSLSEETQYF

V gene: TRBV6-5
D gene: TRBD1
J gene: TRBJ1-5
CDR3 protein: CASSPGDRSNQPQHF

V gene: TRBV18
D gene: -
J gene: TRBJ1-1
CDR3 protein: CASSPRAGTRSEAFF

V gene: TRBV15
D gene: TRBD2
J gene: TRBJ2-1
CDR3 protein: CATSLAGGNEQFF

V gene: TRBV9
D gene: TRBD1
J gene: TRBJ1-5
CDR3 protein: CASSPGQGHQPQHF

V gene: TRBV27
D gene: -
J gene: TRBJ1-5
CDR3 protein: CASSLMGGDSNQPQHF

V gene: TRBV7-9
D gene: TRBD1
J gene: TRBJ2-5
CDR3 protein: CASSFGTEQETQYF

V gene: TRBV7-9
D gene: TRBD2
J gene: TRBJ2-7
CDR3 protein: CASSPGAGVEQYF

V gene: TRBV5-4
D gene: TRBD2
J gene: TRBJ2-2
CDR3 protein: CASSLGLAGGELFF

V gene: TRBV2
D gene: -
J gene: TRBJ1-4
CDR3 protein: CASNIWSNEKLFF

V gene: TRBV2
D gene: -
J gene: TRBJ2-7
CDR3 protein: CASSEAPGLGEQYF

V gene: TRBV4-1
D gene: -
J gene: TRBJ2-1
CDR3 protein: CASSRQGTGRGEQFF

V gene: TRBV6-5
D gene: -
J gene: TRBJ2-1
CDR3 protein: CASSYSRVYNEQFF

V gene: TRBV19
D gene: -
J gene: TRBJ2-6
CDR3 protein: CASRMHSSGANVLTF

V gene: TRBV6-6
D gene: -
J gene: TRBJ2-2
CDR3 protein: CASSRGVNTGELFF

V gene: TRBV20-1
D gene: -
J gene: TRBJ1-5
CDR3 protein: CSARVGQPQHF

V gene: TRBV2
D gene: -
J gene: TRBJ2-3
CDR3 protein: CASTAASLADTQYF

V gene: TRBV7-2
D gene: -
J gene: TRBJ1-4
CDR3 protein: CASSPDSATNEKLFF

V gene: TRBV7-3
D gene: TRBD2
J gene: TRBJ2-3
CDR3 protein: CASSGFGLAGGPMSTDTQYF

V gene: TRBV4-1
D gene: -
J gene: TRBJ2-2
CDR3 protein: CASSRLTGGGPNTGELFF

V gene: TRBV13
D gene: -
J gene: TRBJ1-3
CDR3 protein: CASRNLAGNTIYF

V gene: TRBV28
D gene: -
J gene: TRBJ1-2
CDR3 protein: CASSFGEGGYTF

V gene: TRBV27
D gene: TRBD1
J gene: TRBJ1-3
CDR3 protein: CASSSLTGNGNTIYF

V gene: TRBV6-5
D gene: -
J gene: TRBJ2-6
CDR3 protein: CASRSSGANVLTF

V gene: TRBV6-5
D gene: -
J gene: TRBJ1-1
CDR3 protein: CASSYSRQRNTEAFF

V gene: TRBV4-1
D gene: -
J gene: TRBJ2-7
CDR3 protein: CASSPLTSNSYEQYF

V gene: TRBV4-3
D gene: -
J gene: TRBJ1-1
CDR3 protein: CASSQDLQGSEAFF

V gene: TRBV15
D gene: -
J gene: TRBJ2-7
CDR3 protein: CATSPYYEQYF